A single sample gave rise to the 8 T cell receptor beta chains below, sequenced in a study of Ad26.COV2.S vaccination and SARS-CoV-2 variants. TCRdb's copy holds only in-frame clones and misses some; the assay was immunoSEQ multiplex PCR. The table includes around 310,000 clones, 85% to 90% detected once. Stated treatment: roughly 20 received Ad26.COV2.S at low or high dose, single or two shots; about 5 received placebo; per-sample allocation not given. Sampling happened 63 days after the first vaccine or placebo injection. The input for sequencing was peripheral blood, taken in a trial of Ad26.COV2.S vaccine versus placebo. The receptor source for this set is a person aged 18-60 years who received the Ad26.COV2.S COVID-19 vaccine or a placebo.

The chain uses TRBV5-4 and TRBJ2-1; D may be TRBD2 (6 bases). This CDR3 is 15 amino acids long. Germline lookup yields CDR1 SGHNT and CDR2 YYREEE (reference sequence). Between the trimmed V and J ends, which lost 4 bases and 4 bases, there was a span of 15 bases. The CDR3 protein is CASSGVVGGYNEQFF. CDR3 in DNA: TGTGCCAGCAGCGGGGTTGTCGGGGGATACAATGAGCAGTTCTTC.

The gene calls are TRBV6-4 and TRBJ2-2; D remains ambiguous. Germline CDR1 is MRHNA and CDR2 is SNTAGT. The ends were cut back, 4 bases at V and 8 bases at J, with 11 bases in the middle. CDR3 length equals 13 residues. The CDR3 region has the DNA TGTGCCAGCAGTGCACAAACTAAGGGGGAGCTGTTTTTT. Translated, it gives CASSAQTKGELFF.

This clone was observed a few times. The chain links TRBV5-1 to TRBJ1-1, with D unresolved. Trimming removed 3 bases from V and 8 bases from J, with 14 bases in between. The CDR3 has 13 amino acids. Germline V gene sequence: CDR1 SGHRS, CDR2 YFSETQ. The CDR3 DNA is TGCGCCAGCAGCTGGGCACTGGGGAGCGAAGCTTTCTTT. Translated, it gives CASSWALGSEAFF.

The rearrangement joins TRBV7-9 to TRBJ2-5; weak D call: TRBD2 (6 bases). CDR1 is SEHNR, CDR2 FQNEAQ, per germline (reference sequence). The ends were cut back, 3 bases at V and 1 base at J, with 15 bases in the middle. This CDR3 comprises 16 residues. CDR3 in DNA: TGTGCCAGCAGCTTTACCCGACTAGTCATCCAAGAGACCCAGTACTTC. It is translated as CASSFTRLVIQETQYF.

CDR3 sequence reads: CASSRGTGSYEQYF. The DNA of the CDR3 is TGCGCCAGCAGCCGAGGGACAGGCTCCTACGAGCAGTACTTC. The V and J genes are TRBV4-1 and TRBJ2-7; 8 nucleotides align to TRBD1. V lost 4 bases, J lost 0 bases, and 2 bases stayed unmatched. The CDR3 is 14 amino acids. Germline CDR1 reads MGHRA; CDR2 reads YSYEKL.

The V gene is TRBV7-8, the J gene TRBJ1-1, with 8 nucleotides matching TRBD1. Germline CDR1 is SGHVS and CDR2 is FQNEAQ. The CDR3 is made up of 14 amino acids. V shed 4 bases and J 3 bases; nucleotides not matched to a gene: 4. The CDR3 sequence is CASSSQGAYTEAFF. The CDR3 DNA is TGTGCCAGCAGCTCGCAGGGGGCCTACACTGAAGCTTTCTTT.

The rearrangement joins TRBV4-3 to TRBJ1-2; possible D gene TRBD1, 5 bases. V lost 2 bases to trimming and J lost 0 bases, with 16 bases between them. Germline values: CDR1 LGHNA, CDR2 YSLEER. This CDR3 region has 17 residues. The CDR3 region is CASSQLLPSTANYGYTF. The CDR3 DNA reads TGCGCCAGCAGCCAACTTCTTCCCTCGACAGCTAACTATGGCTACACCTTC.

Here the CDR3 DNA reads TGTGCCAGCAGCCCCCCCTTTACGGGAAACACTGAAGCTTTCTTT. This codes for CASSPPFTGNTEAFF. The chain uses TRBV7-2 and TRBJ1-1; unclear D gene. CDR1 is SGHTA, CDR2 FQGNSA, per germline. V was cut by 5 bases and J by 2 bases, with 15 bases left in between. This CDR3 has 15 residues.